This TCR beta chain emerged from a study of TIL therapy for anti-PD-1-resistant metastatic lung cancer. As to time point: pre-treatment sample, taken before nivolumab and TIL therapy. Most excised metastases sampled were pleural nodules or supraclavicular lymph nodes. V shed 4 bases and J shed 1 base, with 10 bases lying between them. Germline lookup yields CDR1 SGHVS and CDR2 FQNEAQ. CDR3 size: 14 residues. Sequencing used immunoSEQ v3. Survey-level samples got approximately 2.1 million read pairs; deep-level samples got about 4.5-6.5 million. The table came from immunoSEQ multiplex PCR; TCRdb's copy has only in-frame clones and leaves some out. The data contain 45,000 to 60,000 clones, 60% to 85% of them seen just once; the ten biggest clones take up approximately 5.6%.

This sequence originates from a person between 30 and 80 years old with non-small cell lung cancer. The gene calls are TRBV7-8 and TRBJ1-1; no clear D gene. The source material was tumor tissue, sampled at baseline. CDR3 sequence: CASSSFTGNTEAFF. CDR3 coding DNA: TGTGCCAGCAGCTCATTCACCGGGAACACTGAAGCTTTCTTT.